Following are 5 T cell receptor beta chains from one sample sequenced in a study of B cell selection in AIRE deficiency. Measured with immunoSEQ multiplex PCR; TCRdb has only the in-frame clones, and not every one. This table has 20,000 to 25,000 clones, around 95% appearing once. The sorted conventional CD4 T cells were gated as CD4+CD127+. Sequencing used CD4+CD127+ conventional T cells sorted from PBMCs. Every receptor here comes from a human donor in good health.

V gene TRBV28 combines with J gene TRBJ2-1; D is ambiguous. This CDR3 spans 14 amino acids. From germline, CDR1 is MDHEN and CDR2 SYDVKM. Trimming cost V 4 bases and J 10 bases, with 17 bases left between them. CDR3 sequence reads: CASSWRTRLIEQFF. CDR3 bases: TGTGCCAGCAGTTGGAGAACTCGGCTCATCGAGCAGTTCTTC.

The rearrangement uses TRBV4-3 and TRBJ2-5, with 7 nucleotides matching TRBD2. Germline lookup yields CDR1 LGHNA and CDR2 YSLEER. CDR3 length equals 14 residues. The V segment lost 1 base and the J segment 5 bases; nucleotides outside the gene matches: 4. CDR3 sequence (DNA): TGCGCCAGCAGCCAAGCCAGCGGGAAGGAGACCCAGTACTTC. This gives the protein CASSQASGKETQYF.

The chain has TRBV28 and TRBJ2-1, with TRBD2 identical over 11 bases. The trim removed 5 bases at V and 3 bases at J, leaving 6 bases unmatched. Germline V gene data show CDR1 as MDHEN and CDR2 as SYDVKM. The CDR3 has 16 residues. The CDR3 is CASSPRLAGNYNEQFF. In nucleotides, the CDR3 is TGTGCCAGCAGTCCACGACTAGCGGGAAACTACAATGAGCAGTTCTTC. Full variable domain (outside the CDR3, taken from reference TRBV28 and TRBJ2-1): DVKVTQSSRYLVKRTGEKVFLECVQDMDHENMFWYRQDPGLGLRLIYFSYDVKMKEKGDIPEGYSVSREKKERFSLILESASTNQTSMYLCASSPRLAGNYNEQFFGPGTRLTVL.

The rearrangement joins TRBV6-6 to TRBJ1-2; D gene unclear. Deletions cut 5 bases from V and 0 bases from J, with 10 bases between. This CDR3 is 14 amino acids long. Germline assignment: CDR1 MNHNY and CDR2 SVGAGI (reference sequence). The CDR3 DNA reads TGTGCCAGCAGTAATCGTCTCGCTAACTATGGCTACACCTTC. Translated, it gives CASSNRLANYGYTF.

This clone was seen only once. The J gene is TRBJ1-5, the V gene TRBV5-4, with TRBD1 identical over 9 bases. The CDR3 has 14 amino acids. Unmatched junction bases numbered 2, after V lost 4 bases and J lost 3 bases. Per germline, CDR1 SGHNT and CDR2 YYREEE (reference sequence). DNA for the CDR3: TGTGCCAGCAGCCGGGACAGGGACAATCAGCCCCAGCATTTT. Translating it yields CASSRDRDNQPQHF. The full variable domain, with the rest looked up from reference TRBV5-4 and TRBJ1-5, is ETGVTQSPTHLIKTRGQQVTLRCSSQSGHNTVSWYQQALGQGPQFIFQYYREEENGRGNFPPRFSGLQFPNYSSELNVNALELDDSALYLCASSRDRDNQPQHFGDGTRLSIL.